What follows describes a single TCR beta chain. These data belong to a study of OX40 agonist ivuxolimab in advanced cancers. Sequencing was performed with immunoSEQ multiplex PCR; in TCRdb, only in-frame clones are kept and a portion is missing. The sample contains 55,000 to 80,000 clones, about 85% of which appear only once. The CDR3 length is 12 residues. The V and J ends lost 3 bases and 7 bases respectively, with 6 bases between them. Germline loops: CDR1 SGHTA, CDR2 FQGNSA. This receptor was obtained from an adult with an advanced solid tumor such as melanoma, head and neck, liver or kidney cancer. The J gene is TRBJ2-2, the V gene TRBV7-2; D gene unclear. This sample comprised CD4+ or CD8+ T cells sorted from blood, obtained in a trial of the OX40 agonist ivuxolimab. CDR3 sequence (DNA): TGTGCCAGCAGCTTCGGGTTCGGGGAGCTGTTTTTT. Protein: CASSFGFGELFF.